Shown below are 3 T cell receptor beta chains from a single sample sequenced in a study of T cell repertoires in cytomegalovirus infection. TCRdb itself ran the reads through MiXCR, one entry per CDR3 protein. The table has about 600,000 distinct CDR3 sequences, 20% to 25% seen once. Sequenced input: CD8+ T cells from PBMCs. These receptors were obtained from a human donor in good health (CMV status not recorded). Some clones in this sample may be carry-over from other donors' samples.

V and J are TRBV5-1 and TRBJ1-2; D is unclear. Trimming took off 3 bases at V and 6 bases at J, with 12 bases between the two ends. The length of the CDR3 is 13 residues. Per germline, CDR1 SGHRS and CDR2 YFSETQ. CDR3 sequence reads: CASSYLEWDGYTF. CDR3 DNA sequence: TGCGCCAGCAGCTACCTTGAGTGGGATGGCTACACCTTC.

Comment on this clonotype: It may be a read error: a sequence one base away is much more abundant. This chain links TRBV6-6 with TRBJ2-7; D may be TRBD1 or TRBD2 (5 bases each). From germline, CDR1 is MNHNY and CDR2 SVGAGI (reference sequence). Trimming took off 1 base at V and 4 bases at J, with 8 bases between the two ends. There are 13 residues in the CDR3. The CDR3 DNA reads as TGTGCCAGCAGTTACTTGGGGGATTACGAGCAGTACGTC. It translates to CASSYLGDYEQYV.

CDR3 nucleotides: TGTGCCAGCAGTTTACACAGAGGGGGCAGAAACTATGGCTACACCTTC. Its translation: CASSLHRGGRNYGYTF. The chain carries TRBV12-3 or TRBV12-4 and TRBJ1-2; 7 nucleotides match TRBD1. This CDR3 contains 16 residues. V trimming: 2 bases; J trimming: 2 bases; junction bases outside the gene matches: 8.